This TCR beta chain was sequenced in a study of spatial heterogeneity in lung cancer. About the research overall: Bulk RNA-seq from matched material yielded a T cell module score that correlated strongly with TCR transcript counts in tumor regions. Broader study findings: Tumor mutation counts were tracked by expanded intratumoral alpha and beta TCR counts.

The V and J ends lost 1 base and 6 bases, in that order; junction bases with no gene match: 6. Germline V gene data show CDR1 as DFQATT and CDR2 as SNEGSKA (reference sequence). The length of the CDR3 is 14 residues. This clonotype was detected a few times. What it recognizes is unknown. The time point is: sample taken at primary tumor resection. There were 70 to 80 donors, all of them untreated patients with early-stage non-small cell lung cancer. In the library, each TCR cDNA molecule bore its own unique molecular identifier. TCRdb reprocessed the 5' RACE reads with MiXCR, giving one entry per CDR3 protein. The repertoire has about 13,000 distinct CDR3 sequences, roughly 4.6% of them found once; the top ten carry approximately 25%.

The chain combines TRBV20-1 with TRBJ1-5; 7 positions match TRBD1. The sample was lung tumor tissue, taken at surgery. The clonotype originates from a male donor with early-stage non-small cell lung cancer. CDR3 bases: TGCAGTGCTAGAGGGCGCAGGGGGAGTCAGCCCCAGCATTTT. It is translated as CSARGRRGSQPQHF.